These 14 T cell receptor beta chains share one sample of origin, sequenced in a study of blood T cell repertoires in COVID-19 (dated by TCRdb to 2020 to 2022). The receptor library was made with the immunoSEQ multiplex PCR assay. The table was pulled from immuneACCESS by TCRdb, which kept in-frame rearrangements only. Such tables lose some clones; where checked, under half of the loss comes from unresolved V genes, and the rest has no known cause. The sample yields roughly 190,000 clones; roughly 76% were counted once. The ten largest clones add up to 11% of the sample. Material for sequencing was peripheral blood. The receptors here all came from a woman between 35 and 50 years old with COVID-19, enrolled during active disease.

The V gene is TRBV7-2, the J gene TRBJ2-3; 12 bases are shared with TRBD2. The J segment lost 5 bases and the V segment lost 0 bases, leaving 0 bases of the junction unmatched. The CDR3 covers 15 residues. Germline V gives CDR1 SGHTA, CDR2 FQGNSA. The CDR3 region has the DNA TGTGCCAGCAGCTTAGCGGGACTAGCGGGAGATACGCAGTATTTT. It specifies CASSLAGLAGDTQYF.

The chain employs TRBV18 and TRBJ2-5; 10 bases are a match to TRBD1. CDR1 is KGHSH, CDR2 LQKENI, per germline. V was pared by 3 bases and J by 6 bases, with 7 bases of the junction left unmatched. This CDR3 comprises 15 residues. Written as DNA, the CDR3 is TGTGCCAGCTCACCTACCGGGACAGGGGACCAGACCCAGTACTTC. Its translation: CASSPTGTGDQTQYF.

The chain employs TRBV27 and TRBJ2-5; possible D gene TRBD2, 6 bases. This CDR3 is 14 amino acids long. CDR1 MNHEY and CDR2 SMNVEV come from the germline V gene (reference sequence). V was shortened by 5 bases and J by 1 base, with 11 bases between the two germline ends. The CDR3 spells CASSDSGAQETQYF. DNA for the CDR3: TGTGCCAGCAGTGATAGCGGAGCCCAAGAGACCCAGTACTTC.

This chain uses TRBV4-2 with TRBJ2-6; D unresolved. The CDR3 spans 13 residues. Germline values: CDR1 LGHNA, CDR2 YNFKEQ. In DNA, the CDR3 is TGTGCGGATGGCAGGCCTGGGGCCAACGTCCTGACTTTC. Residues: CADGRPGANVLTF.

The chain links TRBV11-2 to TRBJ1-4; D is ambiguous. CDR1 and CDR2 (germline): SGHAT, FQNNGV. The CDR3 runs to 16 residues. Trimming cost V 5 bases and J 3 bases, with 16 bases left between them. This CDR3 reads CASSGFGGFANEKLFF. The CDR3 bases are TGTGCCAGCAGCGGTTTTGGAGGGTTTGCTAATGAAAAACTGTTTTTT.

The chain recombines TRBV6-6 with TRBJ2-1; TRBD1 might be the D (5 bases). V dropped 5 bases and J dropped 6 bases, with 23 bases sitting between them. Germline-derived CDR1 and CDR2 are MNHNY and SVGAGI (reference sequence). The CDR3 is made up of 17 amino acids. CDR3 sequence: CASSLRPQAVLSNEQFF. CDR3 DNA sequence: TGTGCCAGCAGTCTCCGACCACAGGCTGTGTTGTCCAATGAGCAGTTCTTC.

This CDR3 reads CASSEITLGRGHEAFF. CDR3 DNA sequence: TGTGCCAGCAGTGAAATTACGCTGGGTCGAGGGCATGAAGCTTTCTTT. The genes are TRBV2 and TRBJ1-1, with unresolved D. The CDR3 length is 16 residues. Germline V CDR1 and CDR2: SNHLY, FYNNEI. V was clipped by 2 bases and J by 7 bases, with 20 bases between them.

V usage is TRBV6-2 or TRBV6-3 and J usage is TRBJ2-5, with unresolved D. Trimming cost V 2 bases and J 5 bases, with 12 bases left between them. Germline CDR1 is MNHEY and CDR2 is SVGEGT. This CDR3 spans 14 amino acids. The CDR3 coding sequence is TGTGCCAGCAGTTACGCCACAACATGGGAGACCCAGTACTTC. Translating it yields CASSYATTWETQYF.

The genes are TRBV19 and TRBJ1-4; D may be TRBD1 (6 bases). V shed 5 bases and J shed 8 bases, with 18 bases lying between them. The CDR3 contains 15 residues. Germline CDR1 reads LNHDA; CDR2 reads SQIVND (reference sequence). The CDR3 spells CASSVDSPGMEKLFF. In nucleotides, the CDR3 is TGTGCCAGTAGTGTGGACAGCCCCGGGATGGAAAAACTGTTTTTT.

The chain uses TRBV14 and TRBJ2-7; 8 positions agree with TRBD2. After removal of 2 bases from V and 2 bases from J, the junction contained 5 bases not matched to a gene. The CDR3 covers 15 residues. Germline V CDR1 and CDR2: SGHDN, FVKESK. Written as DNA, the CDR3 is TGTGCCAGCAGCCAAACTAGCGGTCACCCCTACGAGCAGTACTTC. The encoded protein is CASSQTSGHPYEQYF.

This rearrangement joins TRBV2 to TRBJ1-2; D perhaps matches TRBD1 (5 bases). The CDR3 has 12 residues. Per germline, CDR1 SNHLY and CDR2 FYNNEI. The V and J ends lost 3 bases and 6 bases respectively, with 8 bases between them. CDR3 coding DNA: TGTGCCAGCAGTGAGGGGACTAATGGCTACACCTTC. It encodes CASSEGTNGYTF. Full variable domain (rest looked up from reference TRBV2 and TRBJ1-2): EPEVTQTPSHQVTQMGQEVILRCVPISNHLYFYWYRQILGQKVEFLVSFYNNEISEKSEIFDDQFSVERPDGSNFTLKIRSTKLEDSAMYFCASSEGTNGYTFGSGTRLTVV.

The chain is built from TRBV14 and TRBJ1-1, with D hard to call. The germline gives CDR1 SGHDN, CDR2 FVKESK. The V and J ends lost 5 bases and 7 bases respectively, with 14 bases between them. The CDR3 length is 13 residues. DNA of the CDR3: TGTGCCAGCAGCGTCCAGTTGTACAGTGAAGCTTTCTTT. It is translated as CASSVQLYSEAFF.

This sequence joins TRBV7-9 and TRBJ2-1; TRBD2 agrees at 10 bases. The CDR3 spans 16 residues. Germline CDR1 reads SEHNR; CDR2 reads FQNEAQ (reference sequence). V shed 8 bases and J 0 bases; nucleotides not matched to a gene: 7. This CDR3 reads CASGSASGSSYNEQFF. The CDR3 DNA reads TGTGCCAGCGGCTCGGCTAGCGGGAGCTCCTACAATGAGCAGTTCTTC. Looking up the rest from reference TRBV7-9 and TRBJ2-1 gives the full variable domain: DTGVSQNPRHKITKRGQNVTFRCDPISEHNRLYWYRQTLGQGPEFLTYFQNEAQLEKSRLLSDRFSAERPKGSFSTLEIQRTEQGDSAMYLCASGSASGSSYNEQFFGPGTRLTVL.

V is TRBV6-6 and J is TRBJ1-2, with a tentative D call TRBD1 (5 bases). CDR3 length: 16 amino acids. Germline values: CDR1 MNHNY, CDR2 SVGAGI (reference sequence). The V and J ends lost 8 bases and 7 bases respectively, with 26 bases between them. The CDR3: CASQRDHGRPSGGYTF. The CDR3 region has the DNA TGTGCCAGCCAACGGGACCATGGGAGGCCTTCGGGTGGCTACACCTTC.